The 18 T cell receptor beta chains given below trace back to one sample, sequenced in a study of blood T cell repertoires in COVID-19. TCRdb's copy holds only in-frame clones and misses some; the assay was immunoSEQ multiplex PCR. The sample holds over 150,000 clones, around 90% seen once. Specimen: peripheral blood. The receptor source for this set is a man aged 18 to 35 with acute or convalescent COVID-19.

This clone appeared a single time. V is TRBV10-3 and J is TRBJ1-4; D is undetermined. V gave up 4 bases and J gave up 4 bases, with 16 bases separating them. Per the germline V gene, CDR1 is ENHRY and CDR2 is SYGVKD. CDR3 length: 16 residues. The CDR3 reads CAISASREVLNEKLFF. CDR3 DNA sequence: TGTGCCATCAGTGCATCCCGCGAGGTCCTTAATGAAAAACTGTTTTTT.

This clone has a single count. The chain links TRBV7-2 to TRBJ1-2; the match to TRBD1 covers 9 bases. This CDR3 has 14 residues. After removal of 6 bases from V and 0 bases from J, the junction contained 2 bases not matched to a gene. Germline assignment: CDR1 SGHTA and CDR2 FQGNSA. The CDR3 protein is CASSRQGANYGYTF. The CDR3 region has the DNA TGTGCCAGCAGTAGACAGGGGGCTAACTATGGCTACACCTTC.

The gene calls are TRBV6-5 and TRBJ1-1; a weak D match, TRBD1 (6 bases). The germline V gene encodes CDR1 MNHEY and CDR2 SVGAGI. V lost 7 bases, J lost 4 bases, and 10 bases lay in between. The CDR3 length is 12 residues. Here the CDR3 DNA reads TGTGCCAGCACGGACAGAGGCACTGAAGCTTTCTTT. It encodes CASTDRGTEAFF.

The chain links TRBV18 to TRBJ1-2; D not certain. V was cut by 2 bases and J by 7 bases, with 17 bases left in between. The CDR3 consists of 15 residues. CDR1 and CDR2 from the germline V gene are KGHSH and LQKENI. The CDR3 DNA reads as TGTGCCAGCTCACCAGCGGGCAGCGGTCTCTCTGGCTACACCTTC. Its translation is CASSPAGSGLSGYTF.

The V call is TRBV5-6, the J call TRBJ1-4, with unresolved D. Germline V gives CDR1 SGHDT, CDR2 YYEEEE. This CDR3 comprises 14 residues. V lost 3 bases and J 7 bases, leaving 13 bases between the germline ends. The CDR3 reads CASSSPLGGEKLFF. CDR3 bases: TGTGCCAGCAGCTCCCCGTTAGGAGGTGAAAAACTGTTTTTT.

This clone was observed once. A read error may produce the germline difference seen at one junction end. The V call is TRBV30, the J call TRBJ1-2; perhaps TRBD1 as D (5 bases). The CDR3 extends over 12 amino acids. CDR1 is GTSNPN, CDR2 SVGIG, per germline (reference sequence). This chain's CDR3 is CAWGGTSFLVYF. Written as DNA, the CDR3 is TGTGCCTGGGGGGGGACTTCCTTTTTAGTATACTTC. Together with reference TRBV30 and TRBJ1-2, the CDR3 gives the full variable domain: SQTIHQWPATLVQPVGSPLSLECTVEGTSNPNLYWYRQAAGRGLQLLFYSVGIGQISSEVPQNLSASRPQDRQFILSSKKLLLSDSGFYLCAWGGTSFLVYFGSGTRLTVV.

The chain joins TRBV29-1 to TRBJ1-4; perhaps TRBD1 as D (5 bases). The CDR3 contains 15 residues. V was trimmed by 6 bases and J by 8 bases, leaving 22 bases between them. The germline CDR1 and CDR2 sequences are SQVTM and ANQGSEA. CDR3 sequence (DNA): TGCAGCGTCCTTATTTATACCGGGGCGGGGGAAAAACTGTTTTTT. Amino acids: CSVLIYTGAGEKLFF.

The chain uses TRBV18 and TRBJ1-1; D is perhaps TRBD1 (5 bases). V shed 3 bases and J shed 1 base, with 12 bases lying between them. The CDR3 is made up of 15 amino acids. CDR1 and CDR2 from the germline V gene are KGHSH and LQKENI. The CDR3, as DNA: TGTGCCAGCTCACCGCCGGGACTGAGGAACACTGAAGCTTTCTTT. Its protein product is CASSPPGLRNTEAFF.

V is TRBV3-1 (or the pseudogene TRBV3-2) and J is TRBJ1-2; 12 nucleotides agree with TRBD1. The CDR3 contains 15 residues. CDR1 is LGHDT, CDR2 YNNKEL, per germline (reference sequence). Unmatched junction bases numbered 9, after V lost 5 bases and J lost 8 bases. CDR3 sequence: CASSTEGQGAEGYTF. The CDR3 nucleotides are TGTGCCAGCAGCACAGAGGGACAGGGGGCTGAAGGCTACACCTTC.

V and J are TRBV27 and TRBJ1-2; weak D call: TRBD1 (6 bases). V lost 4 bases and J 8 bases, leaving 11 bases between the germline ends. The CDR3 is 12 residues long. Germline V lookup: CDR1 MNHEY, CDR2 SMNVEV (reference sequence). The CDR3 coding sequence is TGTGCCAGCAGTTCTACAGGGTACGGCTACACCTTC. Protein sequence: CASSSTGYGYTF.

The rearrangement joins TRBV5-5 to TRBJ2-2, with no clear D. This CDR3 is built from 16 residues. Trimming removed 2 bases at V and 2 bases at J, with 13 bases between. The germline V gene encodes CDR1 SGHKS and CDR2 YYEKEE (reference sequence). CDR3 loop: CASSFVSAINTGELFF. The CDR3 nucleotides read TGTGCCAGCAGCTTTGTCTCTGCGATTAACACCGGGGAGCTGTTTTTT.

The rearrangement uses TRBV2 and TRBJ1-1; D is unclear. This CDR3 is built from 16 residues. Germline CDR1 and CDR2: SNHLY and FYNNEI. V was cut by 4 bases and J by 6 bases, with 21 bases left in between. CDR3: CASSVPPQGGLAEAFF. The CDR3 DNA is TGTGCCAGCAGTGTCCCTCCCCAAGGCGGCTTGGCTGAAGCTTTCTTT.

This clone appeared a single time. V and J are TRBV2 and TRBJ1-3, with D possibly matching TRBD1 (5 bases). V was shortened by 4 bases and J by 0 bases, with 7 bases between the two germline ends. The CDR3 spans 14 residues. Per germline, CDR1 SNHLY and CDR2 FYNNEI. DNA of the CDR3: TGTGCCAGCAGTGCCGACAGCTCTGGAAACACCATATATTTT. This sequence encodes CASSADSSGNTIYF.

The V and J genes are TRBV7-9 and TRBJ1-4; 7 positions match TRBD1. This CDR3 region has 18 residues. Germline values: CDR1 SEHNR, CDR2 FQNEAQ (reference sequence). Trimming cost V 5 bases and J 6 bases; bases outside gene matches: 18. The CDR3 bases are TGTGCCAGCAGCCCTACCGACCTAGACAGGGCCCTGGATGAAAAACTGTTTTTT. It specifies CASSPTDLDRALDEKLFF. Based on the CDR3 plus reference TRBV7-9 and TRBJ1-4, the full variable domain is DTGVSQNPRHKITKRGQNVTFRCDPISEHNRLYWYRQTLGQGPEFLTYFQNEAQLEKSRLLSDRFSAERPKGSFSTLEIQRTEQGDSAMYLCASSPTDLDRALDEKLFFGSGTQLSVL.

There are a few counts of this clone. The genes are TRBV6-5 and TRBJ1-1; D gene unclear. CDR1 and CDR2 from the germline V gene are MNHEY and SVGAGI. The CDR3 length is 12 residues. The V gene lost 4 bases and the J gene lost 0 bases, with 3 bases spanning the gap. CDR3 DNA sequence: TGTGCCAGCAGTTCTATGAACACTGAAGCTTTCTTT. It is translated as CASSSMNTEAFF.

V is TRBV7-6 and J is TRBJ2-7; D may be TRBD1 (6 bases). The V end was cut by 6 bases, the J end by 2 bases, with 14 bases between. The CDR3 totals 14 residues. Germline V CDR1 and CDR2: SGHVS, FNYEAQ. CDR3 DNA: TGTGCCAGCAGTAGGACAGACCAAACCTACGAGCAGTACTTC. Translated, it gives CASSRTDQTYEQYF.

The genes are TRBV9 and TRBJ1-1, with 7 positions matching TRBD1. Looked up from germline, CDR1 is SGDLS and CDR2 is YYNGEE. This CDR3 is 15 amino acids long. V was pared by 2 bases and J by 0 bases, with 4 bases of the junction left unmatched. In DNA, the CDR3 is TGTGCCAGCAGCGTCAGGACAGGAATGAACACTGAAGCTTTCTTT. Translating gives CASSVRTGMNTEAFF.

The chain combines TRBV24-1 with TRBJ2-1, with D possibly being TRBD2 (6 bases). Looked up from germline, CDR1 is KGHDR and CDR2 is SFDVKD. The CDR3 is made up of 17 amino acids. The V gene lost 1 base and the J gene lost 8 bases, with 20 bases spanning the gap. Here the CDR3 reads CATSDFAGGLHGDEQFF. In DNA, the CDR3 is TGTGCCACCAGTGATTTTGCCGGAGGGCTTCACGGCGATGAGCAGTTCTTC.